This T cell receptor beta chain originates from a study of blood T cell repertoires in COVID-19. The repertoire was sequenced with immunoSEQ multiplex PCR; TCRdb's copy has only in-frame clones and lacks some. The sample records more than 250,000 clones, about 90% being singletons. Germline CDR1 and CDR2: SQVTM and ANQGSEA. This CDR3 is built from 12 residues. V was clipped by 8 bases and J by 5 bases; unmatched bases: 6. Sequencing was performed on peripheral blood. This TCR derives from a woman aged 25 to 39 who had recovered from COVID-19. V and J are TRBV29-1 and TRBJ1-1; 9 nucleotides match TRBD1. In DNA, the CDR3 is TGCAGCTCGGGACAGGGTGGTACTGAAGCTTTCTTT. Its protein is CSSGQGGTEAFF. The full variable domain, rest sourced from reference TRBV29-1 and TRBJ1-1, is SAVISQKPSRDICQRGTSLTIQCQVDSQVTMMFWYRQQPGQSLTLIATANQGSEATYESGFVIDKFPISRPNLTFSTLTVSNMSPEDSSIYLCSSGQGGTEAFFGQGTRLTVV.